The 30 T cell receptor beta chains below all came from one sample that was sequenced in a study of cytomegalovirus exposure and HLA in healthy donors. The PCR was carried out with 60 Vbeta primers and 13 Jbeta primers. The assay was immunoSEQ multiplex PCR, and TCRdb's table has in-frame clones only and misses some. Of approximately 110,000 clones listed, under 85% are singletons. Sequences were obtained from PBMCs. These receptors were collected from a man aged 25-45 years in good health and CMV-seronegative.

The J gene is TRBJ2-4, the V gene TRBV6-6; the D gene is possibly TRBD1 (5 bases). V dropped 6 bases and J dropped 4 bases, with 19 bases sitting between them. Germline V gene data show CDR1 as MNHNY and CDR2 as SVGAGI (reference sequence). CDR3 size: 16 residues. The CDR3 bases are TGTGCCAGCAGCTCCGATCTTGACAGAAAAAAAAACATTCAGTACTTC. Its translation: CASSSDLDRKKNIQYF.

V is TRBV18 and J is TRBJ1-2; a weak D match, TRBD1 (5 bases). Trimming cost V 3 bases and J 3 bases, with 17 bases left between them. This CDR3 is 16 amino acids long. Germline CDR1 reads KGHSH; CDR2 reads LQKENI. CDR3: CASSPRGGMEDYGYTF. CDR3 coding DNA: TGTGCCAGCTCACCCCGGGGGGGAATGGAAGACTATGGCTACACCTTC.

This rearrangement joins TRBV4-3 to TRBJ2-2; 7 bases line up with TRBD1. CDR3 length: 14 residues. From germline, CDR1 is LGHNA and CDR2 YSLEER. Trimming took 6 bases from V and 5 from J; bases not matched to a gene: 6. CDR3 coding DNA: TGCGCCAGCAGACAGGGGTACAGAACCGGGGAGCTGTTTTTT. This encodes CASRQGYRTGELFF.

The chain links TRBV6-6 to TRBJ2-1; TRBD1 agrees at 8 bases. Unmatched junction bases numbered 9, after V lost 7 bases and J lost 10 bases. Germline loops: CDR1 MNHNY, CDR2 SVGAGI (reference sequence). CDR3 length equals 13 residues. The CDR3 DNA reads TGTGCCAGCATCCGAGGACAGGGCAGCGAGCAGTTCTTC. Translation gives CASIRGQGSEQFF.

The chain carries TRBV5-1 and TRBJ2-7; 8 positions match TRBD1. Per germline, CDR1 SGHRS and CDR2 YFSETQ. This CDR3 comprises 14 residues. J was trimmed by 3 bases and V by 3 bases; bases with no gene match: 5. CDR3 loop: CASSSGTGFYEQYF. As DNA, the CDR3 is TGCGCCAGCAGCTCCGGGACAGGATTCTACGAGCAGTACTTC.

With respect to this clone: Relative to the germline gene, one junction end is altered; a read error may explain this. The genes are TRBV2 and TRBJ1-2; the match to TRBD1 covers 9 bases. Germline V lookup: CDR1 SNHLY, CDR2 FYNNEI. This CDR3 is built from 13 residues. The chain's CDR3 is CASSEGTGIGYTF. Here the CDR3 DNA reads TGTGCCAGCAGCGAAGGGACAGGGATCGGCTACACCTTC.

This clone was observed a single time. The chain employs TRBV9 and TRBJ1-5; 10 nucleotides match TRBD1. Germline V gene data show CDR1 as SGDLS and CDR2 as YYNGEE. Unmatched junction bases numbered 5, after V lost 4 bases and J lost 1 base. The CDR3 sequence is 16 residues long. The CDR3 DNA reads TGTGCCAGCAGCCGGGGGACAGGGGCGAGCAATCAGCCCCAGCATTTT. Protein sequence: CASSRGTGASNQPQHF.

This sequence joins TRBV28 and TRBJ1-5, with D unclear. The CDR3 runs 14 residues. Between the trimmed V and J ends, which lost 2 bases and 7 bases, there was a span of 12 bases. The germline V gene has CDR1 MDHEN and CDR2 SYDVKM. CDR3 sequence reads: CASSLSRTGQPQHF. The CDR3, as DNA: TGTGCCAGCAGTTTAAGTAGGACGGGGCAGCCCCAGCATTTT.

CDR3 loop: CASSQEGTGVETGELFF. The CDR3 DNA is TGCGCCAGCAGCCAAGAGGGGACAGGGGTGGAAACCGGGGAGCTGTTTTTT. The genes are TRBV4-1 and TRBJ2-2; 10 nucleotides match TRBD1. V shed 0 bases, J shed 5 bases, and the junction held 6 bases outside the gene matches. Germline assignment: CDR1 MGHRA and CDR2 YSYEKL. The CDR3 runs 17 residues.

The rearrangement links TRBV28 to TRBJ1-2; 7 bases match TRBD1. The CDR3 is made up of 17 amino acids. CDR1 and CDR2 from the germline V gene are MDHEN and SYDVKM. The V gene end was trimmed by 6 bases and the J gene end by 5 bases; junction bases not matched to a gene: 18. CDR3 nucleotides: TGTGCCAGCAGCCTCCCAGACAGGGTAGGGGTGGGGTATGGCTACACCTTC. Amino acids: CASSLPDRVGVGYGYTF.

V is TRBV29-1 and J is TRBJ2-1; D is ambiguous. The V gene lost 4 bases and the J gene lost 0 bases, with 10 bases spanning the gap. Germline lookup yields CDR1 SQVTM and CDR2 ANQGSEA. The CDR3 runs to 14 residues. The CDR3 DNA is TGCAGCGTTGTCACGGAGAGCTCCTACAATGAGCAGTTCTTC. Translation gives CSVVTESSYNEQFF.

Points on this clone: Other DNA sequences in the sample encode the same CDR3. This chain's CDR3 is CAISRDKYSNQPQHF. CDR3 coding DNA: TGTGCCATCAGTCGGGACAAGTATAGCAATCAGCCCCAGCATTTT. The gene calls are TRBV10-3 and TRBJ1-5; D is possibly TRBD1 (6 bases). The germline V gene has CDR1 ENHRY and CDR2 SYGVKD. The V gene lost 5 bases and the J gene lost 0 bases, with 11 bases spanning the gap. The CDR3 consists of 15 residues.

This clone was observed once. This sequence joins TRBV6-1 and TRBJ1-1; D possibly corresponds to TRBD1 (5 bases). Germline V gene lookup returns CDR1 MNHNS and CDR2 SASEGT. CDR3 size: 13 residues. With 2 bases removed from V and 5 bases from J, the gap between germline ends came to 9 bases. This chain's CDR3 is CASSERQGTEAFF. The DNA of the CDR3 is TGTGCCAGCAGTGAAAGGCAGGGTACTGAAGCTTTCTTT.

Comments on this clone: Distinct nucleotide sequences in the sample also encode this CDR3. This chain joins TRBV7-9 and TRBJ2-7, with 7 bases lining up with TRBD1. The CDR3 extends over 12 amino acids. Germline CDR1 and CDR2: SEHNR and FQNEAQ (reference sequence). With 5 bases clipped from V and 2 bases from J, the junction kept 0 bases outside the gene matches. CDR3 nucleotides: TGTGCCAGCAGCACAGGGGCCTACGAGCAGTACTTC. It specifies CASSTGAYEQYF.

This rearrangement joins TRBV4-3 to TRBJ2-3; TRBD2 might be the D (6 bases). There are 15 residues in the CDR3. The ends were cut back, 0 bases at V and 0 bases at J, with 7 bases in the middle. Germline CDR1 and CDR2: LGHNA and YSLEER. CDR3: CASSQERESTDTQYF. The CDR3 DNA reads TGCGCCAGCAGCCAAGAACGGGAGAGCACAGATACGCAGTATTTT.

This chain uses TRBV5-1 with TRBJ2-5; a possible D gene is TRBD1 (5 bases). The V end lost 0 bases, the J end lost 4 bases, and 19 bases lay between the germline ends. The CDR3 spans 17 residues. CDR1 and CDR2 from the germline V gene are SGHRS and YFSETQ. As DNA, the CDR3 is TGCGCCAGCAGCTTGGCCCAGGGCGGATTAGGAGCAGAGACCCAGTACTTC. This translates into CASSLAQGGLGAETQYF. Combining the CDR3 with reference TRBV5-1 and TRBJ2-5 gives the whole variable domain KAGVTQTPRYLIKTRGQQVTLSCSPISGHRSVSWYQQTPGQGLQFLFEYFSETQRNKGNFPGRFSGRQFSNSRSEMNVSTLELGDSALYLCASSLAQGGLGAETQYFGPGTRLLVL.

This clone showed up just once. The genes are TRBV7-9 and TRBJ1-3; tentatively, D is TRBD1 (6 bases). Between the trimmed V and J ends, which lost 2 bases and 0 bases, there was a span of 8 bases. The germline CDR1 and CDR2 sequences are SEHNR and FQNEAQ (reference sequence). This CDR3 has 15 residues. The CDR3 nucleotides are TGTGCCAGCAGCTTAACAGGGAGCTCTGGAAACACCATATATTTT. It yields the protein CASSLTGSSGNTIYF.

The rearrangement links TRBV4-1 to TRBJ1-1; no definite D call. The V gene lost 0 bases and the J gene lost 7 bases, with 9 bases spanning the gap. CDR3 length: 13 amino acids. Per the germline V gene, CDR1 is MGHRA and CDR2 is YSYEKL. The CDR3 sequence: CASSQDRSVEAFF. The CDR3 DNA reads TGCGCCAGCAGCCAAGATCGCAGCGTTGAAGCTTTCTTT.

CDR3 region: CASSLRRQSMNTEAFF. In DNA form, the CDR3 reads TGTGCCAGCAGCTTGCGACGACAGTCGATGAACACTGAAGCTTTCTTT. The chain is built from TRBV5-8 and TRBJ1-1, with D perhaps TRBD1 (5 bases). This CDR3 spans 16 amino acids. V was trimmed by 1 base and J by 0 bases, leaving 13 bases between them. CDR1 and CDR2 (germline): SGHTS, YDEGEE.

This clone was counted only a few times. The chain has TRBV6-6 and TRBJ2-3; TRBD2 matches at 9 bases. This CDR3 is 14 amino acids long. Unmatched junction bases numbered 2, after V lost 7 bases and J lost 0 bases. Germline V gene lookup returns CDR1 MNHNY and CDR2 SVGAGI (reference sequence). The CDR3 loop reads CASTSGGSTDTQYF. The CDR3 region has the DNA TGTGCCAGCACCAGCGGGGGGAGCACAGATACGCAGTATTTT.

This clone was detected only a few times. The V gene is TRBV5-4, the J gene TRBJ1-5; 8 positions match TRBD1. CDR3 length: 14 residues. V was clipped by 4 bases and J by 2 bases; unmatched bases: 2. CDR1 and CDR2 (germline): SGHNT, YYREEE (reference sequence). CDR3 loop: CASSTGGGNQPQHF. DNA for the CDR3: TGTGCCAGCAGCACAGGGGGAGGCAATCAGCCCCAGCATTTT.

This clone was observed a few times. V is TRBV5-6 and J is TRBJ1-2; no clear D gene. Germline values: CDR1 SGHDT, CDR2 YYEEEE. Trimming pared 4 bases from V and 8 bases from J, leaving 21 bases between. The CDR3 sequence is 15 residues long. CDR3 coding DNA: TGTGCCAGCAGCGGAGCCACCCGGAGATACGTGGGCTACACCTTC. Translating gives CASSGATRRYVGYTF.

The chain has TRBV10-2 and TRBJ2-2; 7 bases align to TRBD1. Per germline, CDR1 WSHSY and CDR2 SAAADI. Germline trimming cut 2 bases from V and 6 bases from J; bases unmatched to any gene: 6. There are 15 residues in the CDR3. The CDR3 sequence is CASSENRGRAGELFF. DNA of the CDR3: TGCGCCAGCAGTGAGAACAGGGGTCGGGCCGGGGAGCTGTTTTTT.

This clone has just a few counts. CDR3 region: CASTTVTGVVEQYF. In DNA form, the CDR3 reads TGCGCCAGCACCACCGTGACAGGGGTTGTCGAGCAGTACTTC. The chain combines TRBV10-2 with TRBJ2-7; TRBD1 aligns across 8 bases. This CDR3 contains 14 residues. Per the germline V gene, CDR1 is WSHSY and CDR2 is SAAADI. The V segment lost 7 bases and the J segment 6 bases; nucleotides outside the gene matches: 11.

V and J are TRBV6-6 and TRBJ1-3, with D perhaps matching TRBD1 (5 bases). Germline V gene data show CDR1 as MNHNY and CDR2 as SVGAGI (reference sequence). V lost 5 bases to trimming and J lost 1 base, with 12 bases between them. The CDR3 totals 15 residues. CDR3 protein: CASSKPDTSGNTIYF. For the CDR3, the DNA is TGTGCCAGCAGTAAACCGGACACTTCTGGAAACACCATATATTTT.

The genes are TRBV10-3 and TRBJ1-2, with a tentative D call TRBD1 (5 bases). The CDR3 loop spans 14 amino acids. Germline V lookup: CDR1 ENHRY, CDR2 SYGVKD. Trimming shortened V by 4 bases and J by 6 bases, and 15 bases separated the two germline ends. CDR3 sequence: CAISVWGDSDGYTF. For the CDR3, the DNA is TGTGCCATCAGTGTTTGGGGGGATTCGGATGGCTACACCTTC.

This clone was detected once. At one boundary the junction diverges from the germline segment, which might be a read error. V is TRBV6-5 and J is TRBJ2-7, with no clear D. The CDR3 is made up of 11 amino acids. Per germline, CDR1 MNHEY and CDR2 SVGAGI. The CDR3: CASSSAYERYF. The DNA of the CDR3 is TGTGCCAGCAGTTCCGCCTACGAGCGGTACTTC.

This clone has just one count. The chain links TRBV19 to TRBJ2-1; TRBD2 might be the D (5 bases). CDR3 length: 18 amino acids. Per germline, CDR1 LNHDA and CDR2 SQIVND (reference sequence). V was shortened by 6 bases and J by 3 bases, with 24 bases between the two germline ends. In DNA form, the CDR3 reads TGTGCCAGTAGCCCGACGCTGTTCACGGACTTTTTCTACAATGAGCAGTTCTTC. Its protein is CASSPTLFTDFFYNEQFF.

The J gene is TRBJ2-7, the V gene TRBV6-5; D remains ambiguous. CDR1 and CDR2 (germline): MNHEY, SVGAGI. CDR3 length: 15 amino acids. Trimming took off 5 bases at V and 0 bases at J, with 14 bases between the two ends. CDR3 sequence: CASSPQLEISYEQYF. The CDR3 DNA sequence: TGTGCCAGCAGTCCCCAGCTAGAGATCTCCTACGAGCAGTACTTC.

V and J are TRBV18 and TRBJ1-1, with D maybe TRBD1 (5 bases). The CDR3 consists of 17 residues. Germline V gene data show CDR1 as KGHSH and CDR2 as LQKENI. Trimming took 2 bases from V and 0 from J, leaving 16 bases between them. The CDR3: CASSPSQGQDMNTEAFF. CDR3 DNA sequence: TGTGCCAGCTCACCAAGCCAGGGTCAGGATATGAACACTGAAGCTTTCTTT.